The 8 T cell receptor beta chains given below trace back to one sample, sequenced in a study of blood T cell repertoires in COVID-19. Sequencing was performed with immunoSEQ multiplex PCR; in TCRdb, only in-frame clones are kept and a portion is missing. This table has roughly 320,000 clones, approximately 85% appearing once. The sample comprised peripheral blood. The receptors stem from a human donor in a cohort sampled during active COVID-19.

This chain links TRBV11-2 with TRBJ2-7, with D perhaps TRBD1 (6 bases). V was clipped by 1 base and J by 0 bases, with 10 bases between them. Germline V gives CDR1 SGHAT, CDR2 FQNNGV. CDR3 size: 15 residues. The CDR3 DNA reads TGTGCCAGCAGCTTAGTTGGGGGCCTCTCCTACGAGCAGTACTTC. Amino acid sequence: CASSLVGGLSYEQYF.

The V gene is TRBV19, the J gene TRBJ1-5; D is perhaps TRBD1 (6 bases). Trimming took 8 bases from V and 2 from J, leaving 16 bases between them. The CDR3 sequence is 15 residues long. Germline CDR1 is LNHDA and CDR2 is SQIVND (reference sequence). The CDR3 reads CASDRDTLGNQPQHF. Here the CDR3 DNA reads TGTGCCAGTGACCGGGACACCCTAGGCAATCAGCCCCAGCATTTT.

Remarks on this clone: Additional DNA sequences in this sample encode the identical CDR3. This sequence joins TRBV20-1 and TRBJ2-7; unclear D gene. The germline V gene has CDR1 DFQATT and CDR2 SNEGSKA (reference sequence). The ends were cut back, 2 bases at V and 3 bases at J, with 5 bases in the middle. The CDR3 spans 11 residues. The DNA of the CDR3 is TGCAGTGCTAGATCGAGCTACGAGCAGTACTTC. Translated: CSARSSYEQYF.

The V and J genes are TRBV7-2 and TRBJ2-1; TRBD2 aligns across 13 bases. The germline CDR1 and CDR2 sequences are SGHTA and FQGNSA. The CDR3 is made up of 17 amino acids. V lost 5 bases to trimming and J lost 4 bases; unmatched junction nucleotides: 8. CDR3 in DNA: TGTGCCAGCAGCATTACTAGCGGGGGGGCATCATACAATGAGCAGTTCTTC. Its protein is CASSITSGGASYNEQFF. Complete variable domain (other parts from reference TRBV7-2 and TRBJ2-1): GAGVSQSPSNKVTEKGKDVELRCDPISGHTALYWYRQSLGQGLEFLIYFQGNSAPDKSGLPSDRFSAERTGGSVSTLTIQRTQQEDSAVYLCASSITSGGASYNEQFFGPGTRLTVL.

V usage is TRBV19 and J usage is TRBJ1-1; 8 bases are a match to TRBD1. J lost 2 bases, V lost 3 bases, and 11 bases had no gene match. Germline V gives CDR1 LNHDA, CDR2 SQIVND (reference sequence). This CDR3 is 17 amino acids long. The CDR3 DNA sequence: TGTGCCAGTAGTATCGGGGCTAGACAGGGGAGAAACACTGAAGCTTTCTTT. It is translated as CASSIGARQGRNTEAFF.

The CDR3 DNA sequence: TGTGCCAGTAGTACCGCAGGGGTTTATCAGCCCCAGCATTTT. This codes for CASSTAGVYQPQHF. This chain connects TRBV19 to TRBJ1-5; a possible D gene is TRBD1 (6 bases). The germline gives CDR1 LNHDA, CDR2 SQIVND (reference sequence). The CDR3 has 14 amino acids. Trimming removed 4 bases at V and 5 bases at J, with 12 bases between.

The CDR3 reads CASSNAGVSYEQYF. The CDR3 region has the DNA TGCGCCAGCAGCAATGCAGGGGTTTCCTACGAGCAGTACTTC. The chain employs TRBV5-1 and TRBJ2-7, with D possibly TRBD1 on 6 matching bases. Trimming pared 4 bases from V and 1 base from J, leaving 12 bases between. The CDR3 spans 14 residues. Germline V gives CDR1 SGHRS, CDR2 YFSETQ.

This CDR3 reads CASSRMAPDTQYF. Written as DNA, the CDR3 is TGTGCCAGCAGCCGAATGGCACCAGATACGCAGTATTTT. The rearrangement joins TRBV14 to TRBJ2-3; D not resolved. The CDR3 is 13 amino acids. Germline V CDR1 and CDR2: SGHDN, FVKESK. With 4 bases removed from V and 4 bases from J, the gap between germline ends came to 9 bases.